The next 3 T cell receptor beta chains were all read from a single sample in a study of cytomegalovirus exposure and HLA in healthy donors (dated by TCRdb to about 2017). Library prep was done by the immunoSEQ multiplex PCR assay. A mixture of 60 forward primers for TCR Vbeta segments and 13 reverse primers for TCR Jbeta segments was used in the multiplex PCR. TCRdb obtained this table from immuneACCESS and retained in-frame rearrangements with V and J assigned. These tables miss some clones; where compared with another copy, unresolved V genes account for less than half of the shortfall, and the remainder is unexplained. This sample holds around 94,000 clones; about 76% were observed only once. The ten largest account for about 5% of the sample. The sequenced sample was PBMCs. Source of these receptors: a woman between 40 and 55 years old in good health and CMV-seronegative.

The chain links TRBV7-9 to TRBJ2-3; 8 nucleotides align to TRBD1. The CDR3 has 14 residues. V shed 2 bases and J 2 bases; nucleotides not matched to a gene: 0. Per germline, CDR1 SEHNR and CDR2 FQNEAQ (reference sequence). CDR3 amino acids: CASSLQGATDTQYF. CDR3 nucleotides: TGTGCCAGCAGCTTACAGGGGGCCACAGATACGCAGTATTTT. The entire variable domain, with the rest obtained from reference TRBV7-9 and TRBJ2-3, is as follows: DTGVSQNPRHKITKRGQNVTFRCDPISEHNRLYWYRQTLGQGPEFLTYFQNEAQLEKSRLLSDRFSAERPKGSFSTLEIQRTEQGDSAMYLCASSLQGATDTQYFGPGTRLTVL.

This clone has just a few counts. The CDR3 nucleotides are TGTGCCAGCAGTGGAGGGGCCCCCTACGAGCAGTACTTC. Amino acid sequence: CASSGGAPYEQYF. V is TRBV6-8 and J is TRBJ2-7; D is possibly TRBD2 (6 bases). Germline V gives CDR1 MNHGY, CDR2 SAAAGT. Trimming left V 5 bases short and J 2 bases short, with 10 bases between. The CDR3 has 13 residues.

This sequence joins TRBV29-1 and TRBJ2-2; 8 nucleotides agree with TRBD1. Trimming removed 1 base from V and 4 bases from J; junction bases left unmatched: 5. The CDR3 extends over 15 amino acids. The V gene's germline CDR1 is SQVTM and CDR2 ANQGSEA. The CDR3 region has the DNA TGCAGCGTTGAAGTCTTGGACAGGGCCACCGGGGAGCTGTTTTTT. The encoded protein is CSVEVLDRATGELFF.